Sequencing of this T cell receptor (beta chain) was carried out in a study of cytomegalovirus exposure and HLA in healthy donors. Study at large: Earlier findings included 90 million to 120 million unique TCR beta sequences obtained from 180 million or so T cells.

CDR1 is MNHEY and CDR2 is SMNVEV in the germline V gene (reference sequence). This CDR3 has 17 amino acids. V was shortened by 4 bases and J by 4 bases, with 23 bases between the two germline ends. Vbeta (60) and Jbeta (13) primers were used in the PCR. The method was immunoSEQ multiplex PCR; TCRdb's version includes in-frame clones alone and lacks a portion of them. The table records 60,000 to 75,000 clones, 85% to 90% of them present only once. The V call is TRBV27, the J call TRBJ2-7, with D possibly TRBD2 on 5 matching bases. This clonotype was obtained from a woman aged 25 to 39 in good health and CMV-seropositive. Sequenced: PBMCs. Here the CDR3 DNA reads TGTGCCAGCAGTTGGAAAAGTGGGAGCTCGAGTTCGTACGAGCAGTACTTC. This codes for CASSWKSGSSSSYEQYF.